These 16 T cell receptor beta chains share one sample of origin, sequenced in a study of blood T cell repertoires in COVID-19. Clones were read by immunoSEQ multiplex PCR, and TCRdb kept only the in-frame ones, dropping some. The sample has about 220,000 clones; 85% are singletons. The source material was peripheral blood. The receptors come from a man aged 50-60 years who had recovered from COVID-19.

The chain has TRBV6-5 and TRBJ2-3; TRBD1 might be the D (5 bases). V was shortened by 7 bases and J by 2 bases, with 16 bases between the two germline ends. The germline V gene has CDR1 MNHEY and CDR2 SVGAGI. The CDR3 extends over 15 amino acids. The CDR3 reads CASTYGDRHTDTQYF. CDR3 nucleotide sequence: TGTGCCAGCACCTACGGAGACAGACACACAGATACGCAGTATTTT.

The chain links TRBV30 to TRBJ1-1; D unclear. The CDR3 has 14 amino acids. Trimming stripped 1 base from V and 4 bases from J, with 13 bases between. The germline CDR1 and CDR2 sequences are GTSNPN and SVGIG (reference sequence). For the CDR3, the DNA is TGTGCCTGGAGTGCGGACTCAAGTATCACTGAAGCTTTCTTT. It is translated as CAWSADSSITEAFF.

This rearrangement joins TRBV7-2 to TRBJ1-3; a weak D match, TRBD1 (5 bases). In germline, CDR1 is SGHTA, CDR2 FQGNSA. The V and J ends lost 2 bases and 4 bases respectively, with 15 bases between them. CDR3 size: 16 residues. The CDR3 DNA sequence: TGTGCCAGCAGCTTATTTAGGGGCGCTGGGGGAAACACCATATATTTT. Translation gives CASSLFRGAGGNTIYF.

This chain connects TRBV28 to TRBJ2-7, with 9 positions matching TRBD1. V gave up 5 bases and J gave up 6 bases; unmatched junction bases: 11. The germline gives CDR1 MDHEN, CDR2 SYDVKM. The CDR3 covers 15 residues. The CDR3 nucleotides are TGTGCCAGCAGTCAGACCGGGACAGGGTCCAGCGAGCAGTACTTC. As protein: CASSQTGTGSSEQYF.

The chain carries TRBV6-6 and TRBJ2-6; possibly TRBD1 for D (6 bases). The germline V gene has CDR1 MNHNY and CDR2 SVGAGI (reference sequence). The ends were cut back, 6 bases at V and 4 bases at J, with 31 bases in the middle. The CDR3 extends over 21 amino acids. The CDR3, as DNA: TGTGCCAGCAGCCTAACAAGACCGACAGGCGCGGTGGGCCCAGGGGCCAACGTCCTGACTTTC. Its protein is CASSLTRPTGAVGPGANVLTF.

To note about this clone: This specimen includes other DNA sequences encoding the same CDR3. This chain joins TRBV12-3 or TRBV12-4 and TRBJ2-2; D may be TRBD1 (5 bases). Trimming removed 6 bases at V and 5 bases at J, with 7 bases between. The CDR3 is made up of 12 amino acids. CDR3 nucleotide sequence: TGTGCCAGCAGCCAGGGTACCGGGGAGCTGTTTTTT. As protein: CASSQGTGELFF.

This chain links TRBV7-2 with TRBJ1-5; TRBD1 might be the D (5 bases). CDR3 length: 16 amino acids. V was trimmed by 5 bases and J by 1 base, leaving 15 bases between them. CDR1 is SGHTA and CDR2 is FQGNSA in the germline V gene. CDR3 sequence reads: CASSQGGARSNQPQHF. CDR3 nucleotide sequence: TGTGCCAGCAGCCAGGGAGGGGCTAGGAGCAATCAGCCCCAGCATTTT.

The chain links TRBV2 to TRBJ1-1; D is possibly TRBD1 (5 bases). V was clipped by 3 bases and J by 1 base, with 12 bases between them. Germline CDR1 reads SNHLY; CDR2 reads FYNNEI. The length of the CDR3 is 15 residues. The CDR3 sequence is CASSEGQTSNTEAFF. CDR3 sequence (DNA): TGTGCCAGCAGTGAGGGGCAAACATCGAACACTGAAGCTTTCTTT. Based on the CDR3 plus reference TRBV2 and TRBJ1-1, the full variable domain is EPEVTQTPSHQVTQMGQEVILRCVPISNHLYFYWYRQILGQKVEFLVSFYNNEISEKSEIFDDQFSVERPDGSNFTLKIRSTKLEDSAMYFCASSEGQTSNTEAFFGQGTRLTVV.

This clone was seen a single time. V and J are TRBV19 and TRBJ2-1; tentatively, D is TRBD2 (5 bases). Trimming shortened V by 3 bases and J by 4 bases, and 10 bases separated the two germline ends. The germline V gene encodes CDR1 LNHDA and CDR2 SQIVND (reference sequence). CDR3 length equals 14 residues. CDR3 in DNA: TGTGCCAGTAGTATCAGCGGCAGTTACAATGAGCAGTTCTTC. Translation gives CASSISGSYNEQFF.

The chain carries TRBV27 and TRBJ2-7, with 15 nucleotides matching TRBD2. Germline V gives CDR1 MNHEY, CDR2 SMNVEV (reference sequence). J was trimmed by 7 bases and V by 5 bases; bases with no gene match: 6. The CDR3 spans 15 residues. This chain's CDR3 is CASSPRTSGRGEQYF. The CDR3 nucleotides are TGTGCCAGCAGTCCAAGGACTAGCGGGAGGGGAGAGCAGTACTTC.

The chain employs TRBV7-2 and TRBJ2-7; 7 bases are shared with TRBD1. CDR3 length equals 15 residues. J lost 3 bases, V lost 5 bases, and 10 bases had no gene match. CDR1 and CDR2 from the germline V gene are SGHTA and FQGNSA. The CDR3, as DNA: TGTGCCAGCAGCACCCCCACAGGGGTGGGCTACGAGCAGTACTTC. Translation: CASSTPTGVGYEQYF. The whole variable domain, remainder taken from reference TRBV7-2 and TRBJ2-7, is GAGVSQSPSNKVTEKGKDVELRCDPISGHTALYWYRQSLGQGLEFLIYFQGNSAPDKSGLPSDRFSAERTGGSVSTLTIQRTQQEDSAVYLCASSTPTGVGYEQYFGPGTRLTVT.

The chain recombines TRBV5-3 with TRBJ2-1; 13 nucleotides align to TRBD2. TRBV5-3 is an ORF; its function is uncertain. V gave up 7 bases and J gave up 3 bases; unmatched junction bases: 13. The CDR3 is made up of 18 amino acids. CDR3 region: CARVDRGLAGAGYNEQFF. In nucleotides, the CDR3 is TGTGCCAGAGTCGACAGAGGACTAGCGGGAGCCGGCTACAATGAGCAGTTCTTC.

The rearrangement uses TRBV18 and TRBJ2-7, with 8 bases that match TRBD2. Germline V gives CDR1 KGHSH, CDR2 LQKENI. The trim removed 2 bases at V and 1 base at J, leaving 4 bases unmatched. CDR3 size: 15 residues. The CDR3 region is CASSPDLAGSYEQYF. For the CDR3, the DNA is TGTGCCAGCTCACCAGATTTAGCGGGGTCCTACGAGCAGTACTTC.

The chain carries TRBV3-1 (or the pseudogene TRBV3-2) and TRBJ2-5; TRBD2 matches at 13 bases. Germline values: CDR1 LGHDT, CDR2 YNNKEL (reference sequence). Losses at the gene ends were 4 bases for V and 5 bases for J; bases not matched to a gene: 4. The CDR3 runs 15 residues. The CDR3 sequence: CASSPLAGGRETQYF. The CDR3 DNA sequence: TGTGCCAGCAGCCCACTAGCGGGAGGGCGGGAGACCCAGTACTTC.

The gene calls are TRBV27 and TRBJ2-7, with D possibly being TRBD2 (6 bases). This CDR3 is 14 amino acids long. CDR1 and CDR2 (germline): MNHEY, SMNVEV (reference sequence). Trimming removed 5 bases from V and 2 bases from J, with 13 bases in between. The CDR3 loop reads CASSPGTVTYEQYF. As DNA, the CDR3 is TGTGCCAGCAGTCCTGGGACTGTTACCTACGAGCAGTACTTC.

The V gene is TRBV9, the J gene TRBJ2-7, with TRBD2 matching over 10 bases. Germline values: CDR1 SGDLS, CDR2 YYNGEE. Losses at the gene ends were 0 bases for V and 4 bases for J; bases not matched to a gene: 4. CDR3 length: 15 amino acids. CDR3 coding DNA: TGTGCCAGCAGCGTAGGACCAGCGGGAGGGTACGAGCAGTACTTC. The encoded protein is CASSVGPAGGYEQYF.